One sample yielded the 32 T cell receptor beta chains listed below, sequenced in a study of blood T cell repertoires in COVID-19. Clones were sequenced by immunoSEQ multiplex PCR, and TCRdb holds only the in-frame ones, with some missing. The sample records roughly 330,000 clones, approximately 84% being singletons. Sequencing was performed on PBMCs or T cells enriched from blood (not recorded which). Receptors originate from a woman between 18 and 29 years old who had recovered from COVID-19.

The chain has TRBV3-1 (or the pseudogene TRBV3-2) and TRBJ1-4, with D perhaps matching TRBD1 (6 bases). V was clipped by 0 bases and J by 7 bases, with 12 bases between them. Per germline, CDR1 LGHDT and CDR2 YNNKEL (reference sequence). The CDR3 covers 15 residues. The CDR3 region has the DNA TGTGCCAGCAGCCAAGATACGACAGGCCCTGAAAAACTGTTTTTT. As protein: CASSQDTTGPEKLFF.

V and J are TRBV5-1 and TRBJ2-2, with 12 bases aligning to TRBD1. The CDR3 totals 15 residues. Losses at the gene ends were 4 bases for V and 8 bases for J; bases not matched to a gene: 6. Germline CDR1 SGHRS, CDR2 YFSETQ. The CDR3 protein is CASSPGQGALGELFF. The CDR3 coding sequence is TGCGCCAGCAGCCCGGGACAGGGGGCCTTAGGGGAGCTGTTTTTT. Complete variable domain (other parts from reference TRBV5-1 and TRBJ2-2): KAGVTQTPRYLIKTRGQQVTLSCSPISGHRSVSWYQQTPGQGLQFLFEYFSETQRNKGNFPGRFSGRQFSNSRSEMNVSTLELGDSALYLCASSPGQGALGELFFGEGSRLTVL.

The gene calls are TRBV6-5 and TRBJ2-1; 14 bases map to TRBD2. Looked up from germline, CDR1 is MNHEY and CDR2 is SVGAGI. This CDR3 is built from 15 residues. V dropped 6 bases and J dropped 9; count of bases not matched to a gene: 7. The CDR3 nucleotides read TGTGCCAGCAGCCCGGGACTAGCGGGAGTTGGTGAGCAGTTCTTC. Amino acids: CASSPGLAGVGEQFF.

The chain combines TRBV12-3 or TRBV12-4 with TRBJ2-5; a possible D gene is TRBD2 (7 bases). CDR3 length: 12 amino acids. V was cut by 8 bases and J by 5 bases, with 12 bases left in between. The CDR3 DNA follows: TGTGCCAGCCGTAGGGGGGGGGAGACCCAGTACTTC. Protein product: CASRRGGETQYF.

The gene calls are TRBV28 and TRBJ2-5; 11 bases agree with TRBD1. Per the germline V gene, CDR1 is MDHEN and CDR2 is SYDVKM. The CDR3 totals 15 residues. With 5 bases clipped from V and 6 bases from J, the junction kept 8 bases outside the gene matches. This chain's CDR3 is CASSPQDRGRKTQYF. CDR3 bases: TGTGCCAGCAGTCCCCAGGACAGGGGGCGCAAGACCCAGTACTTC.

This chain joins TRBV9 and TRBJ1-5; D possibly corresponds to TRBD1 (6 bases). The V and J ends lost 5 bases and 0 bases respectively, with 15 bases between them. Germline CDR1 SGDLS, CDR2 YYNGEE. The CDR3 has 16 residues. The CDR3 region is CASSPEGVDSNQPQHF. The CDR3 DNA follows: TGTGCCAGCAGTCCCGAGGGGGTGGATAGCAATCAGCCCCAGCATTTT.

The chain has TRBV6-2 or TRBV6-3 and TRBJ2-7; TRBD1 is a possible D gene (6 bases). Germline V lookup: CDR1 MNHEY, CDR2 SVGEGT. This CDR3 is built from 11 residues. Trimming shortened V by 5 bases and J by 12 bases, and 14 bases separated the two germline ends. The CDR3 sequence is CASSRTGLWYF. The CDR3 coding sequence is TGTGCCAGCAGTAGAACAGGGCTGTGGTACTTC.

The V gene is TRBV19, the J gene TRBJ1-4; D gene unclear. CDR1 LNHDA and CDR2 SQIVND come from the germline V gene (reference sequence). Trimming cost V 5 bases and J 8 bases, with 12 bases left between them. The CDR3 loop spans 13 amino acids. CDR3 residues: CASSGWAVEKLFF. CDR3 nucleotides: TGTGCCAGTAGTGGGTGGGCCGTCGAAAAACTGTTTTTT. Variable domain in full (rest from reference TRBV19 and TRBJ1-4): DGGITQSPKYLFRKEGQNVTLSCEQNLNHDAMYWYRQDPGQGLRLIYYSQIVNDFQKGDIAEGYSVSREKKESFPLTVTSAQKNPTAFYLCASSGWAVEKLFFGSGTQLSVL.

The V gene is TRBV7-8, the J gene TRBJ1-5; D possibly corresponds to TRBD1 (6 bases). CDR1 and CDR2 (germline): SGHVS, FQNEAQ. The ends were cut back, 5 bases at V and 1 base at J, with 15 bases in the middle. The CDR3 consists of 16 residues. The chain's CDR3 is CASSLTGLNSNQPQHF. In nucleotides, the CDR3 is TGTGCCAGCAGCCTAACAGGGCTTAACAGCAATCAGCCCCAGCATTTT.

The rearrangement uses TRBV29-1 and TRBJ2-2; 7 nucleotides align to TRBD2. The CDR3 has 15 residues. The J segment lost 2 bases and the V segment lost 4 bases, leaving 7 bases of the junction unmatched. The V gene's germline CDR1 is SQVTM and CDR2 ANQGSEA. The DNA for the CDR3 is TGCAGCGTTGGGCGCGGGAGTGGTAACACCGGGGAGCTGTTTTTT. Encoded protein: CSVGRGSGNTGELFF.

The chain joins TRBV6-1 to TRBJ1-2; TRBD1 matches at 10 bases. The germline V gene encodes CDR1 MNHNS and CDR2 SASEGT. The CDR3 totals 14 residues. V lost 7 bases and J lost 4; bases outside the gene matches: 6. The CDR3 spells CASTTTGGSYGYTF. The DNA of the CDR3 is TGTGCCAGCACCACGACAGGGGGCAGCTATGGCTACACCTTC.

In DNA form, the CDR3 reads TGTGCCAGTAGCCCCAGGGGGCAGGACGCTTTCTTT. Translation gives CASSPRGQDAFF. The V call is TRBV19, the J call TRBJ1-1, with 8 bases matching TRBD1. Trimming at V came to 6 bases and at J to 11 bases, leaving 8 bases not matched to a gene. The CDR3 has 12 residues. Germline V gene lookup returns CDR1 LNHDA and CDR2 SQIVND (reference sequence).

The chain combines TRBV7-8 with TRBJ1-2; D might be TRBD1 (6 bases). V shed 4 bases and J shed 0 bases, with 9 bases lying between them. Germline lookup yields CDR1 SGHVS and CDR2 FQNEAQ. The CDR3 totals 14 residues. The CDR3 sequence is CASSSWTANYGYTF. CDR3 nucleotide sequence: TGTGCCAGCAGCTCCTGGACAGCTAACTATGGCTACACCTTC.

This clone was recorded a few times. This rearrangement joins TRBV21-1 to TRBJ1-1; the table names TRBD1, a call not compared with the DNA. TRBV21-1 is an annotated pseudogene. There are 16 residues in the CDR3. CDR3 nucleotides: TGTGCCAGCAGATCCCTATTAGGACAGGGGCACACTGAAGCTTTCTTT. It is translated as CASRSLLGQGHTEAFF.

The chain employs TRBV28 and TRBJ1-4, with a weak D call TRBD1 (6 bases). The germline CDR1 and CDR2 sequences are MDHEN and SYDVKM. This CDR3 spans 15 amino acids. Between the trimmed V and J ends, which lost 5 bases and 8 bases, there was a span of 18 bases. CDR3 sequence: CASSSPQGFGEKLFF. The CDR3 DNA sequence: TGTGCCAGCAGTAGTCCACAGGGATTTGGAGAAAAACTGTTTTTT.

This clone appeared many times. V is TRBV7-9 and J is TRBJ1-1; maybe TRBD1 (5 bases). Trimming removed 5 bases at V and 7 bases at J, with 20 bases between. Germline V gene sequence: CDR1 SEHNR, CDR2 FQNEAQ (reference sequence). The CDR3 is made up of 15 amino acids. This chain's CDR3 is CASSLATVPDSEAFF. CDR3 nucleotide sequence: TGTGCCAGCAGCCTCGCTACGGTGCCCGACAGTGAAGCTTTCTTT.

This clone has just one count. The chain carries TRBV7-9 and TRBJ1-1; a possible D gene is TRBD1 (5 bases). V was clipped by 6 bases and J by 1 base, with 9 bases between them. The germline CDR1 and CDR2 sequences are SEHNR and FQNEAQ (reference sequence). The CDR3 totals 13 residues. Here the CDR3 DNA reads TGTGCCAGCAGTTCCGGACAGAACACTGAAGCTTTCTTT. Its protein product is CASSSGQNTEAFF.

The chain joins TRBV5-4 to TRBJ2-3, with 9 bases fitting TRBD2. Germline CDR1 SGHNT, CDR2 YYREEE (reference sequence). The V gene end was trimmed by 4 bases and the J gene end by 1 base; junction bases not matched to a gene: 4. The CDR3 covers 15 residues. CDR3: CASSPSGTGTDTQYF. CDR3 in DNA: TGTGCCAGCAGCCCTAGCGGGACAGGCACAGATACGCAGTATTTT.

This clone was observed a few times. The rearrangement links TRBV3-1 (or the pseudogene TRBV3-2) to TRBJ2-1; 12 nucleotides match TRBD2. Trimming removed 2 bases from V and 7 bases from J; junction bases left unmatched: 6. The CDR3 sequence is 16 residues long. The germline CDR1 and CDR2 sequences are LGHDT and YNNKEL (reference sequence). CDR3 in DNA: TGTGCCAGCAGCCAACCTAGCGGGGGGGCGGGGAATGAGCAGTTCTTC. Translating it yields CASSQPSGGAGNEQFF.

The chain links TRBV10-2 to TRBJ1-2, with 7 positions matching TRBD1. Germline CDR1 is WSHSY and CDR2 is SAAADI. The CDR3 runs to 14 residues. The junction had 10 bases not matched to a gene; V was cut back by 7 bases and J by 5 bases. This CDR3 is CASTSSTGIYGYTF. The CDR3 DNA follows: TGCGCCAGCACCTCATCGACAGGGATATATGGCTACACCTTC.

The chain recombines TRBV2 with TRBJ2-7; D call uncertain. This CDR3 has 11 amino acids. V was shortened by 1 base and J by 9 bases, with 7 bases between the two germline ends. The V gene's germline CDR1 is SNHLY and CDR2 FYNNEI. CDR3 in amino acids: CASSEVARQYF. The CDR3 DNA reads as TGTGCCAGCAGTGAAGTCGCTAGGCAGTACTTC.

CDR3 coding DNA: TGTGCCAGCGCAGGGGGCACTGAAGCTTTCTTT. It is translated as CASAGGTEAFF. The chain links TRBV6-5 to TRBJ1-1, with 7 bases identical to TRBD1. The CDR3 length is 11 residues. Germline V CDR1 and CDR2: MNHEY, SVGAGI. Trimming took 8 bases from V and 4 from J; bases not matched to a gene: 1.

V gene TRBV5-1 combines with J gene TRBJ1-2; perhaps TRBD1 as D (6 bases). Trimming stripped 0 bases from V and 8 bases from J, with 29 bases between. The CDR3 sequence is 19 residues long. Germline V lookup: CDR1 SGHRS, CDR2 YFSETQ. The CDR3 DNA reads TGCGCCAGCAGCTTGGGATCAAAGTTGGGGGTTGACAGGCTCGGAGGCTACACCTTC. It translates to CASSLGSKLGVDRLGGYTF.

The chain combines TRBV24-1 with TRBJ2-3; the match to TRBD2 covers 9 bases. CDR1 is KGHDR, CDR2 SFDVKD, per germline. V shed 3 bases, J shed 6 bases, and the junction held 6 bases outside the gene matches. This CDR3 contains 15 residues. The CDR3 spells CATSDRAGGVDTQYF. The CDR3 DNA follows: TGTGCCACCAGTGATAGGGCGGGAGGGGTTGATACGCAGTATTTT.

This chain links TRBV10-3 with TRBJ1-1, with TRBD1 identical over 7 bases. This CDR3 has 16 residues. V shed 3 bases, J shed 3 bases, and the junction held 10 bases outside the gene matches. Germline loops: CDR1 ENHRY, CDR2 SYGVKD. The CDR3 DNA reads as TGTGCCATCAGTGAATTTTTTGACAGGGTAGACACTGAAGCTTTCTTT. Its protein is CAISEFFDRVDTEAFF.

In nucleotides, the CDR3 is TGTGCCATCAGTGCCCCGGGTAGGGGGCGAGGAAACACCATATATTTT. Translated, it gives CAISAPGRGRGNTIYF. The chain is built from TRBV10-3 and TRBJ1-3, with 7 bases lining up with TRBD1. Trimming took 4 bases from V and 4 from J; bases not matched to a gene: 10. Per germline, CDR1 ENHRY and CDR2 SYGVKD. This CDR3 contains 16 residues.

The rearrangement links TRBV7-8 to TRBJ1-1; possible D gene TRBD1, 6 bases. CDR3 length: 14 residues. Germline V gene data show CDR1 as SGHVS and CDR2 as FQNEAQ. Deletions cut 1 base from V and 5 bases from J, with 11 bases between. CDR3 sequence: CASSLEQGRTEAFF. CDR3 coding DNA: TGTGCCAGCAGCTTAGAACAGGGTAGGACTGAAGCTTTCTTT.

The genes are TRBV27 and TRBJ1-2; unclear D gene. The CDR3 is made up of 15 amino acids. With 1 base removed from V and 2 bases from J, the gap between germline ends came to 11 bases. Germline CDR1 MNHEY, CDR2 SMNVEV (reference sequence). The CDR3 protein is CASSLYSRGNYGYTF. DNA of the CDR3: TGTGCCAGCAGTTTATACTCCCGGGGAAACTATGGCTACACCTTC.

To note about this clone: The sample contains more than one DNA sequence encoding this CDR3. J is TRBJ2-3 and V is TRBV9; 7 bases align to TRBD2. With 3 bases clipped from V and 0 bases from J, the junction kept 7 bases outside the gene matches. Germline-derived CDR1 and CDR2 are SGDLS and YYNGEE. The CDR3 consists of 16 residues. The CDR3 bases are TGTGCCAGCAGCGCTCGAGCGGGGTCTAGCACAGATACGCAGTATTTT. This codes for CASSARAGSSTDTQYF.

V usage is TRBV29-1 and J usage is TRBJ1-2; D is possibly TRBD1 (6 bases). Trimming left V 0 bases short and J 4 bases short, with 18 bases between. Germline V gene lookup returns CDR1 SQVTM and CDR2 ANQGSEA. The CDR3 extends over 16 amino acids. This CDR3 reads CSVEDRGGRRSYGYTF. For the CDR3, the DNA is TGCAGCGTTGAAGATCGGGGGGGGCGCAGGTCCTATGGCTACACCTTC.

Here the CDR3 DNA reads TGTGCCAGCAGCGAGCTCCCACAGGGGCCGGTCTATGAGCAGTTCTTC. It codes for CASSELPQGPVYEQFF. The chain uses TRBV9 and TRBJ2-1; TRBD1 agrees at 7 bases. With V trimmed by 3 bases and J by 8 bases, 14 bases remained unmatched. Germline V CDR1 and CDR2: SGDLS, YYNGEE. The CDR3 is 16 residues long.

The chain has TRBV21-1 and TRBJ2-7; the table's D call, TRBD2, was not checked against the DNA. TRBV21-1 is a documented pseudogene. This CDR3 has 17 amino acids. The CDR3 sequence is CASSKGEWQGLFLEQYF. The CDR3 DNA reads as TGTGCCAGCAGCAAGGGGGAATGGCAGGGACTTTTTCTCGAGCAGTACTTC.